These 25 T cell receptor beta chains originate from one sample sequenced in a study of tumor-infiltrating lymphocytes in primary liver carcinoma. TCR beta cDNA was prepared out of 500 ng total RNA by means of a constant-region primer. Three rounds of nested multiplex PCR with slightly modified ARM-PCR produced TCR beta libraries. TRBV1-TRBV30 forward primers paired with a C-beta reverse primer drove the first two PCR rounds, about 10 cycles each. TCRdb used MiXCR to reprocess the multiplex PCR reads, holding one entry per CDR3 protein. This table has 300,000 to 400,000 distinct CDR3 sequences, about 65% appearing once. Unsorted whole blood supplied the RNA, and germline DNA was extracted too. Sequenced sample: peripheral blood. The origin of the receptors is a middle-aged man with primary liver carcinoma and hepatitis B virus infection.

This clonotype has a count of ten or more. Written as DNA, the CDR3 is TGTGCCAGCAGCTTAGGACAAGGGGTATACAATGAGCAGTTCTTC. Amino acids: CASSLGQGVYNEQFF. The chain carries TRBV11-2 and TRBJ2-1; D possibly corresponds to TRBD1 (5 bases). This CDR3 region has 15 residues. V lost 1 base and J 4 bases, leaving 11 bases between the germline ends. In germline, CDR1 is SGHAT, CDR2 FQNNGV.

This clonotype appeared a single time. V is TRBV5-1 and J is TRBJ2-1, with TRBD2 matching 12 bases. Per germline, CDR1 SGHRS and CDR2 YFSETQ. CDR3 length equals 21 residues. Trimming took 2 bases from V and 0 from J; bases not matched to a gene: 15. The CDR3 region has the DNA TGCGCCAGCAGCTTTGCTAGCGGGAGGGCCGAATACTCGATCTCCTACAATGAGCAGTTCTTC. Its translation: CASSFASGRAEYSISYNEQFF.

Concerning this clonotype itself: A much larger clonotype is one base distant, so this may be a read error. The chain carries TRBV5-1 and TRBJ1-4; D not certain. This CDR3 has 11 residues. The germline CDR1 and CDR2 sequences are SGHRS and YFSETQ. V lost 2 bases and J 9 bases, leaving 5 bases between the germline ends. CDR3 sequence reads: CASSFNQKLFF. Here the CDR3 DNA reads TGCGCCAGCAGCTTCAATCAAAAACTGTTTTTT.

This clonotype was seen only a few times. V gene TRBV4-1 combines with J gene TRBJ2-5; a weak D match, TRBD1 (6 bases). Germline V CDR1 and CDR2: MGHRA, YSYEKL. The length of the CDR3 is 14 residues. Trimming removed 4 bases at V and 1 base at J, with 10 bases between. The CDR3 sequence: CASSRGQTQETQYF. The CDR3 coding sequence is TGCGCCAGCAGCCGAGGACAGACCCAAGAGACCCAGTACTTC.

As for this clonotype: A read error may explain this, as a much larger clone is one base away. In this CDR3 the conserved last residue, phenylalanine or tryptophan, is missing, so a read error is likely. As DNA, the CDR3 is TGTGCCAGCAGCCACCCCGGACAGGGGTTAGATACGCAGTATTAT. This gives the protein CASSHPGQGLDTQYY. The rearrangement joins TRBV6-6 to TRBJ2-3, with 9 positions matching TRBD1. The CDR3 has 15 amino acids. CDR1 is MNHNY, CDR2 SVGAGI, per germline (reference sequence). Trimming removed 6 bases from V and 5 bases from J; junction bases left unmatched: 9.

Remarks on this clonotype: Since a much larger clone is just one base distant, this may be a read error. The chain uses TRBV6-5 and TRBJ1-6, with 8 bases matching TRBD1. Germline V gives CDR1 MNHEY, CDR2 SVGAGI. The CDR3 totals 16 residues. CDR3 sequence (DNA): TGTGCCAGCAGTTACCGACAGGGGCTGGGGAATTCATCCCTCCACTTT. Translating gives CASSYRQGLGNSSLHF.

V gene TRBV28 combines with J gene TRBJ2-2; TRBD1 matches at 7 bases. The CDR3 contains 16 residues. V shed 6 bases and J 1 base; nucleotides not matched to a gene: 8. Germline V lookup: CDR1 MDHEN, CDR2 SYDVKM. CDR3 residues: CASSLGQTMNTGELFF. The CDR3 DNA reads TGTGCCAGCAGCCTGGGACAGACGATGAACACCGGGGAGCTGTTTTTT. Combining the CDR3 with reference TRBV28 and TRBJ2-2 gives the whole variable domain DVKVTQSSRYLVKRTGEKVFLECVQDMDHENMFWYRQDPGLGLRLIYFSYDVKMKEKGDIPEGYSVSREKKERFSLILESASTNQTSMYLCASSLGQTMNTGELFFGEGSRLTVL.

Note on this clonotype: Compared with germline, one end of the junction differs, possibly owing to a read error. V usage is TRBV25-1 and J usage is TRBJ2-3; D is ambiguous. This CDR3 comprises 15 residues. Germline V gene lookup returns CDR1 MGHDK and CDR2 SYGVNS. CDR3 loop: CASSPLPSRTDMQYF. The CDR3 nucleotides are TGTGCCAGCAGTCCCCTTCCTTCGCGCACAGATATGCAGTATTTT.

This clonotype has a single count. Compared with germline, one end of the junction differs, possibly owing to a read error. The chain links TRBV11-2 to TRBJ1-4; D call uncertain. The CDR3 length is 14 residues. Germline CDR1 SGHAT, CDR2 FQNNGV. CDR3: CASSHLGINEKLFF. The CDR3 region has the DNA TGTGCCAGCAGCCACCTTGGCATTAATGAGAAACTGTTTTTT.

The chain uses TRBV6-6 and TRBJ1-3; D remains unclear. Germline CDR1 and CDR2: MNHNY and SVGAGI (reference sequence). Trimming left V 5 bases short and J 0 bases short, with 14 bases between. This CDR3 comprises 16 residues. The CDR3 region is CASSDLSGISGNTIYF. The CDR3 DNA is TGTGCCAGCAGTGACCTTTCCGGGATCTCTGGAAACACCATATATTTT.

As concerns this clonotype: One end of the junction varies from germline; a read error may be responsible. The genes are TRBV11-2 and TRBJ2-3; maybe TRBD1 (5 bases). The length of the CDR3 is 14 residues. Germline V gives CDR1 SGHAT, CDR2 FQNNGV. CDR3 sequence reads: CASSLTIPRDTQYF. CDR3 coding DNA: TGTGCCAGCAGCTTAACAATCCCCAGGGATACTCAGTATTTT.

In regard to this clonotype: The junction departs from the called germline gene at one end, perhaps through a read error. The V and J genes are TRBV11-1 and TRBJ1-1; 8 bases line up with TRBD1. Per germline, CDR1 SGHAT and CDR2 FQDESV (reference sequence). The CDR3 spans 16 residues. CDR3: CVSSPLVGTGPTGAFF. Here the CDR3 DNA reads TGTGTCAGCAGCCCCCTTGTCGGGACAGGTCCTACCGGGGCTTTCTTT.

The V call is TRBV6-2 or TRBV6-3, the J call TRBJ2-1; TRBD2 matches at 12 bases. The J segment lost 2 bases and the V segment lost 5 bases, leaving 13 bases of the junction unmatched. The CDR3 has 19 residues. CDR1 and CDR2 (germline): MNHEY, SVGEGT. CDR3 region: CASSPVALAGGTPYNEQFF. The CDR3, as DNA: TGTGCCAGCAGTCCTGTAGCCCTAGCGGGAGGGACCCCCTACAATGAGCAGTTCTTC.

To note about this clonotype: This may arise from a read error, as a much more abundant clone is one base away. The chain recombines TRBV12-3 or TRBV12-4 with TRBJ2-4; D is perhaps TRBD1 (6 bases). The V gene lost 1 base and the J gene lost 0 bases, with 13 bases spanning the gap. The CDR3 length is 17 residues. For the CDR3, the DNA is TGTGCCAGCAGTTTAGGGGGGCAATGTCTAGCCAAAAACATTCAGTACTTC. Protein: CASSLGGQCLAKNIQYF.

On this clonotype itself: A read error may be the cause here, since a much bigger clone is one base away. This rearrangement joins TRBV6-5 to TRBJ2-1; D is unclear. Trimming stripped 5 bases from V and 6 bases from J, with 8 bases between. The CDR3 length is 12 residues. Germline CDR1 is MNHEY and CDR2 is SVGAGI. CDR3 coding DNA: TGTGCCAGCAGTCACACCTGCAATGAGCAGTTCTTC. The encoded protein is CASSHTCNEQFF.

This clonotype has a count of ten or more. This chain uses TRBV29-1 with TRBJ2-6; D call uncertain. Deletions cut 2 bases from V and 2 bases from J, with 7 bases between. The germline V gene has CDR1 SQVTM and CDR2 ANQGSEA. The CDR3 is 14 residues long. The CDR3 protein is CSVELGTGANVLTF. CDR3 DNA sequence: TGCAGCGTTGAACTGGGAACTGGGGCCAACGTCCTGACTTTC.

This clonotype has ten or more counts. The chain combines TRBV29-1 with TRBJ2-7; D unclear. CDR1 is SQVTM and CDR2 is ANQGSEA in the germline V gene. The V end lost 4 bases, the J end lost 0 bases, and 7 bases lay between the germline ends. CDR3 size: 12 residues. CDR3 nucleotides: TGCAGCGTTGGACTGAACTCCTACGAGCAGTACTTC. Translation: CSVGLNSYEQYF.

Remarks on this clonotype: The junction shows a germline mismatch at one end, possibly a read error. The J gene is TRBJ2-1, the V gene TRBV12-3 or TRBV12-4; TRBD2 might be the D (5 bases). This CDR3 is 17 amino acids long. The CDR3 loop is CASSLERRLSSHNEQFF. Written as DNA, the CDR3 is TGTGCCAGCAGTTTAGAACGGAGGTTGAGCTCCCACAATGAGCAGTTCTTC.

Concerning this clonotype itself: Mismatch with germline at one junction end may stem from a read error. V and J are TRBV13 and TRBJ2-1; 10 bases line up with TRBD2. Germline CDR1 and CDR2: PRHDT and FYEKMQ (reference sequence). This CDR3 has 15 residues. This CDR3 is CAGSLSGREYNEQSF. The DNA of the CDR3 is TGTGCCGGCAGCCTGAGCGGGAGGGAGTACAATGAGCAGTCCTTC. Complete variable domain (other parts from reference TRBV13 and TRBJ2-1): AAGVIQSPRHLIKEKRETATLKCYPIPRHDTVYWYQQGPGQDPQFLISFYEKMQSDKGSIPDRFSAQQFSDYHSELNMSSLELGDSALYFCAGSLSGREYNEQSFGPGTRLTVL.

This chain uses TRBV2 with TRBJ1-1, with D tentatively TRBD1 (6 bases). This CDR3 comprises 12 residues. V lost 10 bases and J lost 2, with 11 bases in between. CDR1 is SNHLY and CDR2 is FYNNEI in the germline V gene. CDR3: CATKGGNTEAFF. As DNA, the CDR3 is TGTGCCACAAAGGGGGGTAACACTGAAGCTTTCTTT.

To note about this clonotype: The germline gene is not matched at one end of the junction; a read error may be the cause. The chain uses TRBV6-2 or TRBV6-3 and TRBJ1-2; D unclear. The germline V gene has CDR1 MNHEY and CDR2 SVGEGT. CDR3 length: 13 amino acids. DNA of the CDR3: TGTGCCAGCATTTACACGGGAGAATATGGCTACACCTTC. It specifies CASIYTGEYGYTF.

Note on this clonotype: A read error may be the cause here, since a much bigger clone is one base away. The chain employs TRBV6-6 and TRBJ2-7, with D tentatively TRBD1 (6 bases). V lost 10 bases, J lost 4 bases, and 23 bases lay in between. The germline CDR1 and CDR2 sequences are MNHNY and SVGAGI (reference sequence). CDR3 length: 15 residues. The CDR3 reads CANSHGGQRGYEQYF. The CDR3 DNA is TGTGCCAACAGCCACGGAGGACAGCGTGGGTACGAGCAGTACTTC.

To note about this clonotype: The junction differs from germline at one of its ends, possibly a read error. This chain joins TRBV10-3 and TRBJ1-3; D not resolved. Per germline, CDR1 ENHRY and CDR2 SYGVKD. The CDR3 loop spans 12 amino acids. The CDR3 coding sequence is TGTGCCATCGGTGACAAGGGAAACACCATATATTTT. Its translation is CAIGDKGNTIYF.

This clonotype was counted a few times. The V and J genes are TRBV6-2 or TRBV6-3 and TRBJ1-1; D is unresolved. Germline assignment: CDR1 MNHEY and CDR2 SVGEGT. There are 13 residues in the CDR3. The ends were cut back, 7 bases at V and 5 bases at J, with 14 bases in the middle. For the CDR3, the DNA is TGTGCCAGCAATTCTGGGCCGTGGACTGAAGCTTTCTTT. Its protein product is CASNSGPWTEAFF.

Comments on this clonotype: A much larger clone sits a single nucleotide away, making a read error possible. The chain carries TRBV6-5 and TRBJ1-6; no clear D gene. The CDR3 is 16 amino acids. The V gene lost 5 bases and the J gene lost 4 bases, with 15 bases spanning the gap. Looked up from germline, CDR1 is MNHEY and CDR2 is SVGAGI. This chain's CDR3 is CASSPSMGKYNSPLHF. The CDR3 nucleotides read TGTGCCAGCAGTCCATCGATGGGGAAGTATAATTCACCCCTCCACTTT.